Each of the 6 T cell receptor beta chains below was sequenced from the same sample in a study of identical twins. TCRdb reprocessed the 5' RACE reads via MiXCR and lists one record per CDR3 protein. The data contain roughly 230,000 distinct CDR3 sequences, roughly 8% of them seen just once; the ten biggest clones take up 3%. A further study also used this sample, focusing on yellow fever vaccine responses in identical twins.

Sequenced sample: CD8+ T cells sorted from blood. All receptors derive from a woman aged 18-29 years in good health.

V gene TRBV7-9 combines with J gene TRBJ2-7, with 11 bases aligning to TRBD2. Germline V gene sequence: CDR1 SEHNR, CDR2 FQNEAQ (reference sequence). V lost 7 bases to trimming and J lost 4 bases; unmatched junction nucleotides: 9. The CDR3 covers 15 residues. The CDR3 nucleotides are TGTGCCAGCATCAATAGCGGGAGGGCCCCGTACGAGCAGTACTTC. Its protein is CASINSGRAPYEQYF.

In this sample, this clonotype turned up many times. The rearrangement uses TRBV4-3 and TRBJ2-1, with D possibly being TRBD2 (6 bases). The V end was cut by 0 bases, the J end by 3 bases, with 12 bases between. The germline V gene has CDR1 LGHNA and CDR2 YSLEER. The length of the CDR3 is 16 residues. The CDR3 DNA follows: TGCGCCAGCAGCCAAGATAGGGCTAGCGTCTACAATGAGCAGTTCTTC. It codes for CASSQDRASVYNEQFF.

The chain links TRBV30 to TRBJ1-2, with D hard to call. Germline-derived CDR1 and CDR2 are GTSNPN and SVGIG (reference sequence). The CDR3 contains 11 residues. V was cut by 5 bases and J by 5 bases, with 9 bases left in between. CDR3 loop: CAWATAYGYTF. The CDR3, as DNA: TGTGCCTGGGCCACTGCTTATGGCTACACCTTC. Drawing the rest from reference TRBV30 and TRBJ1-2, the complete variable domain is SQTIHQWPATLVQPVGSPLSLECTVEGTSNPNLYWYRQAAGRGLQLLFYSVGIGQISSEVPQNLSASRPQDRQFILSSKKLLLSDSGFYLCAWATAYGYTFGSGTRLTVV.

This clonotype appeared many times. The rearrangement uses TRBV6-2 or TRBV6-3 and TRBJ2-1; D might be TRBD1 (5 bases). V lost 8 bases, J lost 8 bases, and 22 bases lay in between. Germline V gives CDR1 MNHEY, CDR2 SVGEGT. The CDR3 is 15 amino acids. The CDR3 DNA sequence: TGTGCCAGCGCTGTAAAAGGCGAAGGGGCGGATGAGCAGTTCTTC. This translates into CASAVKGEGADEQFF.

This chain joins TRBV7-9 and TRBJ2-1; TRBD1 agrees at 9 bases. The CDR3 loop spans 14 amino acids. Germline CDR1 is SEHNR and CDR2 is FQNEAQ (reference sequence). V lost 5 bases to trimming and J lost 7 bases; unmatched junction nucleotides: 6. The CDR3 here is CASSPPDRGNEQFF. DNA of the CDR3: TGTGCCAGCAGCCCCCCGGACAGGGGTAATGAGCAGTTCTTC.

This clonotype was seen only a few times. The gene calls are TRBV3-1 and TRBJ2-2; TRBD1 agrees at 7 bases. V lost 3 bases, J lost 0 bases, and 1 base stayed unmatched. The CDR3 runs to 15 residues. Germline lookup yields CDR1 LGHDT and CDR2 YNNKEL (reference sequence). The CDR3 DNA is TGTGCCAGCAGCCAGACAGGGCCGAACACCGGGGAGCTGTTTTTT. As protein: CASSQTGPNTGELFF.